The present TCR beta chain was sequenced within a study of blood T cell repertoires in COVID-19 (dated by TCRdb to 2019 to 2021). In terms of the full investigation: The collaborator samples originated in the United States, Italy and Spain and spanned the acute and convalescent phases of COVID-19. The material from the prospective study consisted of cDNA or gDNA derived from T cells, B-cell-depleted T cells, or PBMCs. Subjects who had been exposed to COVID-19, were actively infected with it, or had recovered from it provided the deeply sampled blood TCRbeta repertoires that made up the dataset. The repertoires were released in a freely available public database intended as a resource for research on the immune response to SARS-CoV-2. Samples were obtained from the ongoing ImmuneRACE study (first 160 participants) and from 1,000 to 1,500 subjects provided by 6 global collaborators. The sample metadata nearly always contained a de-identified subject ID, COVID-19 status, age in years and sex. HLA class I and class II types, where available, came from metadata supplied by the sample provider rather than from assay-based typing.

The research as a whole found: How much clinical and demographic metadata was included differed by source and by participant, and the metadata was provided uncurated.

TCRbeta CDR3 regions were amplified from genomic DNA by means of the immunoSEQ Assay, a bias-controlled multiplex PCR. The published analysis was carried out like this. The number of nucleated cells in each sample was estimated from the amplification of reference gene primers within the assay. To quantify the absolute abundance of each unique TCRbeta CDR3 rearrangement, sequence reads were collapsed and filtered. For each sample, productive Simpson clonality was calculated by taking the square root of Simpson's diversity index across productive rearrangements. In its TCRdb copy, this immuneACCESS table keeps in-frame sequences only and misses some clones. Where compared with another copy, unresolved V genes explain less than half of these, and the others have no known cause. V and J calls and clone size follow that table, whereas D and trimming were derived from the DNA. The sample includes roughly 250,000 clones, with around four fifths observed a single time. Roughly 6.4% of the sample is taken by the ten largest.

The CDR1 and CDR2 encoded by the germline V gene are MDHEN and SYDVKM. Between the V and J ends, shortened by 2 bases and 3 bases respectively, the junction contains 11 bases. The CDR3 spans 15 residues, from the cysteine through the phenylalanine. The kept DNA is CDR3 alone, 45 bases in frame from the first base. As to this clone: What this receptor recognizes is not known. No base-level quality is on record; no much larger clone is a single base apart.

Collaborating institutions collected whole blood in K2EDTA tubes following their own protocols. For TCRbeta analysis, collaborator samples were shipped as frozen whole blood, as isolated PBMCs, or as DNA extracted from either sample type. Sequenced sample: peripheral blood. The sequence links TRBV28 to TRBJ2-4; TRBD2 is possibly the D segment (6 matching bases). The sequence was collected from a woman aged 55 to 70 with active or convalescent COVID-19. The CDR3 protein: CASSLMGTGKNIQYF. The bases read TGTGCCAGCAGTTTAATGGGGACTGGCAAAAACATTCAGTACTTC. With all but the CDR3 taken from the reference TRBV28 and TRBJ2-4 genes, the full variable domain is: DVKVTQSSRYLVKRTGEKVFLECVQDMDHENMFWYRQDPGLGLRLIYFSYDVKMKEKGDIPEGYSVSREKKERFSLILESASTNQTSMYLCASSLMGTGKNIQYFGAGTRLSVL.